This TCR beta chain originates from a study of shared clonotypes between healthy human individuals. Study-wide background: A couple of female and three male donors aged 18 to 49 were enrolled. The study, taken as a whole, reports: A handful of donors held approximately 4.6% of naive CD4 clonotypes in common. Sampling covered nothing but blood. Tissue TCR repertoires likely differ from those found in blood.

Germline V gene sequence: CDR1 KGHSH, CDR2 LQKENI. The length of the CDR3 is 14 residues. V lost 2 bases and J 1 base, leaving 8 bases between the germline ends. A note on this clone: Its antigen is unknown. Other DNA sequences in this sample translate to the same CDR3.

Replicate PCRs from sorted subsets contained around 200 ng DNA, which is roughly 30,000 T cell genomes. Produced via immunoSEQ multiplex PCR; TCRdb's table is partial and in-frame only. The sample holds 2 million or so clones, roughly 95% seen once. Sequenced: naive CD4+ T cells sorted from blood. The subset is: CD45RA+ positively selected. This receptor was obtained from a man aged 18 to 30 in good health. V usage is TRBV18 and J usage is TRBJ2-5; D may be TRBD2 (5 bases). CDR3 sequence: CASSPYSGQETQYF. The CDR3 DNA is TGTGCCAGCTCACCATACAGCGGCCAAGAGACCCAGTACTTC.